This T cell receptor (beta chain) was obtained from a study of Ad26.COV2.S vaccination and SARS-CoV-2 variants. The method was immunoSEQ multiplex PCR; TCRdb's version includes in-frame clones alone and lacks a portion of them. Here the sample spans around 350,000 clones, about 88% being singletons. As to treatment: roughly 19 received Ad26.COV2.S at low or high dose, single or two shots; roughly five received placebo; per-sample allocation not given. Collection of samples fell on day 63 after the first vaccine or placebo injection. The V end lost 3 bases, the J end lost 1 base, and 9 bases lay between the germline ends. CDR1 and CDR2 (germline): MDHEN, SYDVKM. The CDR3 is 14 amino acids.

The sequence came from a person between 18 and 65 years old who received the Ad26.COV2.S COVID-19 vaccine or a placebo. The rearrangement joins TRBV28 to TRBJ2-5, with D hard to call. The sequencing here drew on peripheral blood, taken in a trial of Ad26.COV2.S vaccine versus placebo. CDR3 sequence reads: CASSFRPSQETQYF. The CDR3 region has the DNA TGTGCCAGCAGTTTTCGACCAAGCCAAGAGACCCAGTACTTC.